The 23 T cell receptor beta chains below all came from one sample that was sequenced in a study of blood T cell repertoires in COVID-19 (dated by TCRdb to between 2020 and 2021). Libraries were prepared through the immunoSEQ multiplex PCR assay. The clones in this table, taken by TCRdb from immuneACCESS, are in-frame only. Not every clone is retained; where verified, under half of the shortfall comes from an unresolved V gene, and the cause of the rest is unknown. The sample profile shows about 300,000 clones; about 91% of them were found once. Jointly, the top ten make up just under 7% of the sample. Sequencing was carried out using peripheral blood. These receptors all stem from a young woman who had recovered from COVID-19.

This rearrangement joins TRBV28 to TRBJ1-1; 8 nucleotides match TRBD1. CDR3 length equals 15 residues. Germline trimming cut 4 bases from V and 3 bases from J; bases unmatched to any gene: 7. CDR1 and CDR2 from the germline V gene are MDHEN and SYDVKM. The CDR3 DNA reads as TGTGCCAGCAGTTCCCAGGGGGCTCAAGACACTGAAGCTTTCTTT. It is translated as CASSSQGAQDTEAFF.

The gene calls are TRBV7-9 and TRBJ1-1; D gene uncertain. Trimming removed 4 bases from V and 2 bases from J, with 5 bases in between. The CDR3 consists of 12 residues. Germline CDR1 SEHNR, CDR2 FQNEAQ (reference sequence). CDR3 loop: CASSYRNTEAFF. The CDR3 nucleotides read TGTGCCAGCAGCTACAGAAACACTGAAGCTTTCTTT.

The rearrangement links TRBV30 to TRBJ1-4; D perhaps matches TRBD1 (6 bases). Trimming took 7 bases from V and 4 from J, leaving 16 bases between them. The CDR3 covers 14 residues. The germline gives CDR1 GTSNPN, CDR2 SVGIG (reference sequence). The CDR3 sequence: CAYLTGLFNEKLFF. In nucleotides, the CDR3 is TGTGCCTACTTAACAGGGTTGTTTAATGAAAAACTGTTTTTT.

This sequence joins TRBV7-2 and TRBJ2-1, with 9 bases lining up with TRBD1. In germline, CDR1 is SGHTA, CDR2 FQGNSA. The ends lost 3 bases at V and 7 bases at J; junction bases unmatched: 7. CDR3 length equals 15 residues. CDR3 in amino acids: CASSLSGQGHNEQFF. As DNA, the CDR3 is TGTGCCAGCAGCTTGTCGGGACAGGGTCATAATGAGCAGTTCTTC.

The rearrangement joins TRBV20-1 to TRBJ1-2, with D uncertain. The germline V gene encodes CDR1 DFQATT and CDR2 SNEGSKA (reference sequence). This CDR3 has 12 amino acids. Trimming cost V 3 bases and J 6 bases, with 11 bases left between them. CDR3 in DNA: TGCAGTGCTAGTTGGAGTCTCCATGGCTACACCTTC. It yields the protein CSASWSLHGYTF.

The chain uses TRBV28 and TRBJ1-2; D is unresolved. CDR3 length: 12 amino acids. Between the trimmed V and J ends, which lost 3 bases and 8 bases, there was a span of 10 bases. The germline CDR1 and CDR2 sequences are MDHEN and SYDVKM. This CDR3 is CASSFSTLGYTF. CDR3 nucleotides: TGTGCCAGCAGTTTCTCAACTCTGGGCTACACCTTC.

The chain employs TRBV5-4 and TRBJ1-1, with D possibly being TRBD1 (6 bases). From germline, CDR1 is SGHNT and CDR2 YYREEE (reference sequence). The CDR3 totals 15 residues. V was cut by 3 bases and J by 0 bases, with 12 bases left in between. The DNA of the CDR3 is TGTGCCAGCAGCTCCGGACAGACGATGAACACTGAAGCTTTCTTT. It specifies CASSSGQTMNTEAFF.

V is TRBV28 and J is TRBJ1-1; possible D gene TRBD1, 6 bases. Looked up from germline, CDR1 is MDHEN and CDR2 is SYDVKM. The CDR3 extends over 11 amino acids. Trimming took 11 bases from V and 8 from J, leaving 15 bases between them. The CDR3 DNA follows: TGTGCCTCCGACAGGTTAGGGGAAGCTTTCTTT. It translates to CASDRLGEAFF.

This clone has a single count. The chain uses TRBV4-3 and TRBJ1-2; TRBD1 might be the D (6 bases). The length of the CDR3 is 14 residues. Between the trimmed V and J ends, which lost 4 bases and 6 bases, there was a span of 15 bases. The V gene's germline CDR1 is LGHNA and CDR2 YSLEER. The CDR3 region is CASSLKQGPDGYTF. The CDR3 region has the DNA TGCGCCAGCAGCCTCAAACAGGGTCCGGATGGCTACACCTTC.

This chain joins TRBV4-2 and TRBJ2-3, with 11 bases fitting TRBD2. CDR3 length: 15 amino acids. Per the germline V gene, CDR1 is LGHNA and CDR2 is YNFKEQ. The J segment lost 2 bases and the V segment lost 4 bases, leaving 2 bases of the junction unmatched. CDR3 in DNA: TGTGCCAGCAGCCTTAGCGGGGGGGCCACAGATACGCAGTATTTT. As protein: CASSLSGGATDTQYF.

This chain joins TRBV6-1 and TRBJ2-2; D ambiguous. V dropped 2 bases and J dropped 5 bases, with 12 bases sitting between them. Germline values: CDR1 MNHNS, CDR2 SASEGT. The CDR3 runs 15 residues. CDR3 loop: CASSEHGSRTGELFF. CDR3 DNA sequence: TGTGCCAGCAGTGAACACGGTTCTAGGACCGGGGAGCTGTTTTTT.

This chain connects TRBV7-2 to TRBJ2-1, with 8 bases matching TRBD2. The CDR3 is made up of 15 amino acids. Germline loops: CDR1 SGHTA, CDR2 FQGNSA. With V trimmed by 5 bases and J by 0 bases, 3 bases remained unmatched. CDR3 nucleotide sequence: TGTGCCAGCAGCATCGGGACTAGCTCCTACAATGAGCAGTTCTTC. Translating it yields CASSIGTSSYNEQFF.

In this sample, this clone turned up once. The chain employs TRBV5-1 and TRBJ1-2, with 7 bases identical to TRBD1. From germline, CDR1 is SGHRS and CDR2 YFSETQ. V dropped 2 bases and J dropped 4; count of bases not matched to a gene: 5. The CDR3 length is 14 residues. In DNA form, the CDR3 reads TGCGCCAGCAGCTTAACAGGGGATCCCTATGGCTACACCTTC. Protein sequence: CASSLTGDPYGYTF.

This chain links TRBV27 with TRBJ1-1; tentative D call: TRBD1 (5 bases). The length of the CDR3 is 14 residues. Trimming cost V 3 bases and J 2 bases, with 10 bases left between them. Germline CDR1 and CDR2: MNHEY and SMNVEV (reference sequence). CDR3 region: CASSLGGVNTEAFF. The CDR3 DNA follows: TGTGCCAGCAGTTTGGGGGGGGTAAACACTGAAGCTTTCTTT.

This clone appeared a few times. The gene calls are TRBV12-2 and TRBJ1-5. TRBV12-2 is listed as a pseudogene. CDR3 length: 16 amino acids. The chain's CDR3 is CASRLVRGQPRETQHF. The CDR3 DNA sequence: TGTGCAAGTCGCCTGGTGAGAGGGCAACCGAGGGAGACCCAGCATTTT.

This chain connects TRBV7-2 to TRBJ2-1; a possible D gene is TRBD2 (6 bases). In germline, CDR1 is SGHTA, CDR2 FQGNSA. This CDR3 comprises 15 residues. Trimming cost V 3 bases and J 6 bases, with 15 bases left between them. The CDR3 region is CASSFGGLFSNEQFF. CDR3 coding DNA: TGTGCCAGCAGCTTCGGAGGACTATTCTCCAATGAGCAGTTCTTC. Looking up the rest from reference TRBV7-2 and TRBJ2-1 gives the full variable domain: GAGVSQSPSNKVTEKGKDVELRCDPISGHTALYWYRQSLGQGLEFLIYFQGNSAPDKSGLPSDRFSAERTGGSVSTLTIQRTQQEDSAVYLCASSFGGLFSNEQFFGPGTRLTVL.

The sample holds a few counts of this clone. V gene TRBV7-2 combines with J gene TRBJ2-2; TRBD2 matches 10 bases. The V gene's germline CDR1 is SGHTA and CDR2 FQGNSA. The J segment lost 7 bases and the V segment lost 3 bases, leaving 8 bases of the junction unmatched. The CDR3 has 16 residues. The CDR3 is CASSFFSGGNGGELFF. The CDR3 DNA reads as TGTGCCAGCAGCTTCTTTAGCGGGGGGAACGGCGGGGAGCTGTTTTTT.

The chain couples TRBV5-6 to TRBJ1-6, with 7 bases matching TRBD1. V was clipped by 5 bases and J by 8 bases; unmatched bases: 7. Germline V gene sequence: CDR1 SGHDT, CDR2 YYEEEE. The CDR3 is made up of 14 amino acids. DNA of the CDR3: TGTGCCAGCAGTTACGACAGGGTCCATTCACCCCTCCACTTT. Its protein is CASSYDRVHSPLHF.

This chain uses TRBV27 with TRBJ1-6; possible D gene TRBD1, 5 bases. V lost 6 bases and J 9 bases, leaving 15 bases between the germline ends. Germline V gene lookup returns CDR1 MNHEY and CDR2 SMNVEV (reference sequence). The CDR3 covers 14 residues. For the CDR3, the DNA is TGTGCCAGCAGGTGGGGCAGCTGGGCTTCACCCCTCCACTTT. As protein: CASRWGSWASPLHF.

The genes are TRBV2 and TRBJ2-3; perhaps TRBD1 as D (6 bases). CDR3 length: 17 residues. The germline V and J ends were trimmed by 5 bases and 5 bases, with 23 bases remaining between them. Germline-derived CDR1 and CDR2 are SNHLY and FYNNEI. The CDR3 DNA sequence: TGTGCCAGCAGTTTCCCCCGAAGTCTGGGGGCGCAAGATACGCAGTATTTT. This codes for CASSFPRSLGAQDTQYF.

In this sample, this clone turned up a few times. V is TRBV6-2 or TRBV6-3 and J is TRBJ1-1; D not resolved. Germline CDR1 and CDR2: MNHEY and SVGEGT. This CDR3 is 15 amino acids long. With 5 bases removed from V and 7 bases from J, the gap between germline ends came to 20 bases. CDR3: CASSLGGWQADEAFF. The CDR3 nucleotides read TGTGCCAGCAGTCTTGGAGGTTGGCAGGCAGATGAAGCTTTCTTT.

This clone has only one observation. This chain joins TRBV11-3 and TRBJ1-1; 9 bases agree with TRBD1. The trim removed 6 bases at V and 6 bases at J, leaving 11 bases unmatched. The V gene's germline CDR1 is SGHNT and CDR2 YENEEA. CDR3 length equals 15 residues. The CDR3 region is CASSSDSTGGSEAFF. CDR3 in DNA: TGTGCCAGCAGTTCGGACTCGACAGGGGGATCTGAAGCTTTCTTT.

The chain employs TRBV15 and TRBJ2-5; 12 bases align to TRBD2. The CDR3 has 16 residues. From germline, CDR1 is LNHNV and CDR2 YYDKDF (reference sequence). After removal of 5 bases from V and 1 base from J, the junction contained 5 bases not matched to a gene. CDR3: CATSGSSGRGQETQYF. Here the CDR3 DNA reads TGTGCCACCAGCGGGTCTAGCGGGAGGGGCCAAGAGACCCAGTACTTC.